This TCR beta chain was sequenced during a study of blood T cell repertoires in COVID-19. Study details: The United States, Italy and Spain provided the acute and convalescent COVID-19 samples. From T cells, B-cell-depleted T cells, or PBMCs came the material, which was cDNA or gDNA.

There are 16 residues in the CDR3. Unmatched junction bases numbered 8, after V lost 4 bases and J lost 6 bases. Germline V gives CDR1 KGHDR, CDR2 SFDVKD. The authors' processing: Nucleated cell number was recorded as an estimate derived from reference gene primer amplification. The method was immunoSEQ multiplex PCR; TCRdb's version includes in-frame clones alone and lacks a portion of them. The DNA was the basis for D and trimming; V, J and clone size are from that table. The sample gives 55,000 to 65,000 clones, around nine tenths of which show up once; around 5% is in the top ten. Sequenced: peripheral blood. V gene TRBV24-1 combines with J gene TRBJ1-5; 10 bases agree with TRBD1. The TCR originated in a man aged 60 to 69 with acute or convalescent COVID-19. In nucleotides, the CDR3 is TGTGCCACCAGTGAGGCCGGGACAGGGGAAGGTCAGCCCCAGCATTTT. Protein: CATSEAGTGEGQPQHF.